Each of the 18 T cell receptor beta chains below was sequenced from the same sample in a study of cytomegalovirus exposure and HLA in healthy donors. The PCR ran on 60 Vbeta and 13 Jbeta primers. Profiled with immunoSEQ multiplex PCR; TCRdb holds only in-frame clones, not every one. The sample consists of tens of thousands of clones, about 78% of them appearing once. The sample consisted of PBMCs. The receptors derive from a woman aged 25 to 45 in good health and CMV-seronegative.

There are a few counts of this clone. CDR3 protein: CASSKLDRGTTGNTIYF. The CDR3 DNA is TGTGCCAGCAGCAAATTGGACAGGGGCACGACTGGAAACACCATATATTTT. The chain joins TRBV4-2 to TRBJ1-3; 9 bases fit TRBD1. Germline trimming cut 5 bases from V and 2 bases from J; bases unmatched to any gene: 10. The germline V gene encodes CDR1 LGHNA and CDR2 YNFKEQ. The CDR3 is 17 residues long.

This clone was recorded once. The CDR3 region is CASSLGSGGETQYF. The CDR3, as DNA: TGTGCCAGCAGTTTAGGGAGTGGGGGCGAGACCCAGTACTTC. The chain uses TRBV27 and TRBJ2-5; D might be TRBD1 (6 bases). V dropped 2 bases and J dropped 5 bases, with 12 bases sitting between them. This CDR3 is 14 amino acids long. Germline values: CDR1 MNHEY, CDR2 SMNVEV (reference sequence).

This chain links TRBV7-4 with TRBJ1-5; 8 nucleotides match TRBD1. V shed 2 bases, J shed 0 bases, and the junction held 6 bases outside the gene matches. Germline values: CDR1 SGHVT, CDR2 SQSDAQ. CDR3 size: 17 residues. The chain's CDR3 is CASSLWDRLYSNQPQHF. CDR3 sequence (DNA): TGTGCCAGCAGCTTATGGGACAGGTTGTATAGCAATCAGCCCCAGCATTTT.

V usage is TRBV2 and J usage is TRBJ1-2; 9 nucleotides match TRBD1. V lost 6 bases, J lost 0 bases, and 2 bases stayed unmatched. The germline V gene has CDR1 SNHLY and CDR2 FYNNEI. The CDR3 runs 14 residues. DNA for the CDR3: TGTGCCAGCAGGGGGACAGGGACTAACTATGGCTACACCTTC. Protein: CASRGTGTNYGYTF.

This clone was detected only once. This chain links TRBV30 with TRBJ1-4; D ambiguous. This CDR3 comprises 11 residues. The germline V gene has CDR1 GTSNPN and CDR2 SVGIG (reference sequence). Trimming took off 0 bases at V and 13 bases at J, with 9 bases between the two ends. The CDR3 DNA reads as TGTGCCTGGAGTGTCCGTGGGAGACTGTTTTTT. It codes for CAWSVRGRLFF.

This clone was counted a single time. The chain combines TRBV7-3 with TRBJ2-2, with 7 nucleotides matching TRBD1. Germline V gives CDR1 SGHTA, CDR2 FQGTGA. This CDR3 is built from 14 residues. Losses at the gene ends were 8 bases for V and 6 bases for J; bases not matched to a gene: 9. The CDR3 is CASARQGLSGELFF. The CDR3 coding sequence is TGTGCCAGCGCAAGACAGGGATTGTCCGGGGAGCTGTTTTTT. The complete variable domain, with remaining parts taken from reference TRBV7-3 and TRBJ2-2, reads GAGVSQTPSNKVTEKGKYVELRCDPISGHTALYWYRQSLGQGPEFLIYFQGTGAADDSGLPNDRFFAVRPEGSVSTLKIQRTERGDSAVYLCASARQGLSGELFFGEGSRLTVL.

The J gene is TRBJ2-1, the V gene TRBV6-1; D not resolved. Germline V gene data show CDR1 as MNHNS and CDR2 as SASEGT. The CDR3 spans 15 residues. The V end was cut by 1 base, the J end by 4 bases, with 11 bases between. CDR3 loop: CASSEVEFFYNEQFF. The CDR3 region has the DNA TGTGCCAGCAGTGAAGTAGAGTTTTTTTACAATGAGCAGTTCTTC.

This clone was picked up one time. The rearrangement joins TRBV7-9 to TRBJ1-2; 9 bases are a match to TRBD1. Germline V gene data show CDR1 as SEHNR and CDR2 as FQNEAQ (reference sequence). The CDR3 sequence is 14 residues long. Germline trimming cut 4 bases from V and 7 bases from J; bases unmatched to any gene: 7. CDR3 amino acids: CASSSGQGVFGYTF. The CDR3 DNA reads TGTGCCAGCAGCTCGGGACAGGGTGTATTTGGCTACACCTTC. Based on the CDR3 plus reference TRBV7-9 and TRBJ1-2, the full variable domain is DTGVSQNPRHKITKRGQNVTFRCDPISEHNRLYWYRQTLGQGPEFLTYFQNEAQLEKSRLLSDRFSAERPKGSFSTLEIQRTEQGDSAMYLCASSSGQGVFGYTFGSGTRLTVV.

CDR3 amino acids: CASSFPDSTNPYEQYF. CDR3 in DNA: TGCGCCAGCAGCTTTCCAGACTCCACCAACCCTTACGAGCAGTACTTC. The chain combines TRBV5-1 with TRBJ2-7, with no clear D. V was cut by 2 bases and J by 4 bases, with 19 bases left in between. Germline V gene lookup returns CDR1 SGHRS and CDR2 YFSETQ. CDR3 size: 16 residues.

This clone showed up just a few times. DNA of the CDR3: TGCAGCGTCTCTTCGGGACAGGGGGGCATGTACAATGAGCAGTTCTTC. Protein product: CSVSSGQGGMYNEQFF. V gene TRBV29-1 combines with J gene TRBJ2-1, with 11 bases identical to TRBD1. Germline V CDR1 and CDR2: SQVTM, ANQGSEA. Trimming cost V 6 bases and J 4 bases; bases outside gene matches: 11. The CDR3 runs to 16 residues.

The chain uses TRBV5-1 and TRBJ2-2, with D perhaps TRBD2 (5 bases). With 7 bases removed from V and 2 bases from J, the gap between germline ends came to 12 bases. Germline V gene lookup returns CDR1 SGHRS and CDR2 YFSETQ. There are 14 residues in the CDR3. In DNA form, the CDR3 reads TGCGCCAGCCGCCAGGAGGCTAACACCGGGGAGCTGTTTTTT. Encoded protein: CASRQEANTGELFF.

The V gene is TRBV6-5, the J gene TRBJ1-2; no clear D. Germline assignment: CDR1 MNHEY and CDR2 SVGAGI. CDR3 length: 12 amino acids. Trimming shortened V by 8 bases and J by 1 base, and 8 bases separated the two germline ends. The CDR3 DNA reads TGTGCCAGCTGGGAGGGTAACTATGGCTACACCTTC. As protein: CASWEGNYGYTF.

The chain combines TRBV30 with TRBJ2-7; tentatively, D is TRBD1 (5 bases). There are 13 residues in the CDR3. Germline V gene sequence: CDR1 GTSNPN, CDR2 SVGIG (reference sequence). Trimming shortened V by 2 bases and J by 0 bases, and 8 bases separated the two germline ends. CDR3 in DNA: TGTGCCTGGAGTCAGGGAAGCTCCTACGAGCAGTACTTC. Translation gives CAWSQGSSYEQYF.

This clone was picked up a small number of times. The chain combines TRBV7-2 with TRBJ1-4, with TRBD1 matching 9 bases. CDR1 and CDR2 from the germline V gene are SGHTA and FQGNSA. V trimming: 1 base; J trimming: 1 base; junction bases outside the gene matches: 7. CDR3 length: 18 amino acids. CDR3 amino acids: CASSLDGQGIITNEKLFF. The CDR3 coding sequence is TGTGCCAGCAGCTTAGACGGACAGGGGATTATAACTAATGAAAAACTGTTTTTT.

The chain uses TRBV6-5 and TRBJ2-1, with TRBD2 matching over 8 bases. The germline V gene encodes CDR1 MNHEY and CDR2 SVGAGI. The CDR3 length is 16 residues. V was clipped by 4 bases and J by 7 bases; unmatched bases: 12. The CDR3 here is CASSSTSGVWGNEQFF. In DNA form, the CDR3 reads TGTGCCAGCAGTTCTACTAGCGGAGTTTGGGGGAATGAGCAGTTCTTC.

The chain is built from TRBV30 and TRBJ2-2, with TRBD2 matching over 12 bases. The germline gives CDR1 GTSNPN, CDR2 SVGIG (reference sequence). CDR3 length equals 15 residues. V lost 7 bases to trimming and J lost 7 bases; unmatched junction nucleotides: 10. CDR3 amino acids: CAYLAGGRYVGELFF. DNA for the CDR3: TGTGCCTACCTAGCGGGGGGGCGGTATGTCGGGGAGCTGTTTTTT.

The V and J genes are TRBV30 and TRBJ2-7; D not resolved. Between the trimmed V and J ends, which lost 0 bases and 0 bases, there was a span of 9 bases. Germline V gene sequence: CDR1 GTSNPN, CDR2 SVGIG (reference sequence). This CDR3 region has 14 residues. The DNA for the CDR3 is TGTGCCTGGAGTGTATCTAGTTTCTCCTACGAGCAGTACTTC. It is translated as CAWSVSSFSYEQYF. The full variable domain, its missing parts supplied by reference TRBV30 and TRBJ2-7, is SQTIHQWPATLVQPVGSPLSLECTVEGTSNPNLYWYRQAAGRGLQLLFYSVGIGQISSEVPQNLSASRPQDRQFILSSKKLLLSDSGFYLCAWSVSSFSYEQYFGPGTRLTVT.

The chain is built from TRBV7-8 and TRBJ2-1, with D uncertain. The CDR3 length is 15 residues. Germline CDR1 and CDR2: SGHVS and FQNEAQ. The V end lost 2 bases, the J end lost 2 bases, and 10 bases lay between the germline ends. The CDR3 spells CASSLPAGTYNEQFF. The CDR3, as DNA: TGTGCCAGCAGCTTACCGGCAGGAACCTACAATGAGCAGTTCTTC.